The 13 T cell receptor beta chains below all came from one sample that was sequenced in a study of shared clonotypes between healthy human individuals. Some clones are missing from TCRdb's copy, which holds only in-frame ones; the method was immunoSEQ multiplex PCR. Counted here are 400,000 to 500,000 clones, 70% to 85% occurring once; the ten biggest clones make up approximately 12%. Sequences were obtained from PBMCs. These TCRs come from a woman in her forties in good health. Some clones in this sample may be carry-over from other donors' samples.

This clone was counted a few times. CDR3 sequence (DNA): TGTGCCAGTAGCCACGAGCAGTACTTC. This translates into CASSHEQYF. The chain combines TRBV19 with TRBJ2-7; unclear D gene. Trimming cost V 6 bases and J 5 bases, with 2 bases left between them. CDR1 and CDR2 from the germline V gene are LNHDA and SQIVND (reference sequence). The CDR3 runs 9 residues.

In DNA, the CDR3 is TGTGCCAGCAGTCCGGACGGAATACCTAGCACAGATACGCAGTATTTT. Translating it yields CASSPDGIPSTDTQYF. The V and J genes are TRBV5-4 and TRBJ2-3, with D uncertain. The CDR3 is 16 amino acids. Germline V CDR1 and CDR2: SGHNT, YYREEE (reference sequence). V was clipped by 5 bases and J by 0 bases, with 16 bases between them.

The chain is built from TRBV5-1 and TRBJ1-2; 7 bases map to TRBD1. The CDR3 contains 16 residues. Per germline, CDR1 SGHRS and CDR2 YFSETQ. The V segment lost 3 bases and the J segment 0 bases; nucleotides outside the gene matches: 8. The CDR3 sequence: CASSYTGTEPNYGYTF. In DNA form, the CDR3 reads TGCGCCAGCAGCTACACCGGGACAGAGCCTAACTATGGCTACACCTTC.

In this sample, this clone turned up once. The chain combines TRBV5-1 with TRBJ2-7; 8 bases are a match to TRBD2. This CDR3 comprises 14 residues. Germline loops: CDR1 SGHRS, CDR2 YFSETQ. With V trimmed by 4 bases and J by 3 bases, 6 bases remained unmatched. The chain's CDR3 is CASSAGLDYYEQYF. The CDR3 DNA is TGCGCCAGCAGCGCGGGACTAGACTACTACGAGCAGTACTTC. The whole variable domain, filled in from reference TRBV5-1 and TRBJ2-7, reads KAGVTQTPRYLIKTRGQQVTLSCSPISGHRSVSWYQQTPGQGLQFLFEYFSETQRNKGNFPGRFSGRQFSNSRSEMNVSTLELGDSALYLCASSAGLDYYEQYFGPGTRLTVT.

This clone was observed a few times. This chain joins TRBV6-6 and TRBJ1-5; tentative D call: TRBD1 (5 bases). The CDR3 covers 16 residues. Germline CDR1 and CDR2: MNHNY and SVGAGI (reference sequence). V lost 7 bases and J 0 bases, leaving 16 bases between the germline ends. The CDR3 nucleotides are TGTGCCAGCACCAACCGGGGGGGTAATAGCAATCAGCCCCAGCATTTT. It codes for CASTNRGGNSNQPQHF.

J is TRBJ1-2 and V is TRBV25-1, with 10 bases fitting TRBD1. J lost 8 bases, V lost 5 bases, and 8 bases had no gene match. The CDR3 runs 14 residues. The germline V gene has CDR1 MGHDK and CDR2 SYGVNS. The chain's CDR3 is CASSKTGQGSGYTF. CDR3 bases: TGTGCCAGCAGTAAAACGGGACAGGGGAGCGGCTACACCTTC.

V is TRBV28 and J is TRBJ2-7, with D perhaps assigned TRBD1 or TRBD2 (5 bases each). The germline CDR1 and CDR2 sequences are MDHEN and SYDVKM. The V gene lost 0 bases and the J gene lost 4 bases, with 19 bases spanning the gap. The CDR3 has 17 residues. The CDR3 nucleotides are TGTGCCAGCAGTTTATGGGTTTTGAGGGACCAAACATACGAGCAGTACTTC. Protein sequence: CASSLWVLRDQTYEQYF.

In DNA, the CDR3 is TGTGCCAGCAGCCCTCGGACTAGCATCAATGAGCAGTTCTTC. Translation: CASSPRTSINEQFF. The chain is built from TRBV14 and TRBJ2-1; 8 nucleotides line up with TRBD2. Germline CDR1 and CDR2: SGHDN and FVKESK. After removal of 4 bases from V and 6 bases from J, the junction contained 5 bases not matched to a gene. This CDR3 spans 14 amino acids.

The chain is built from TRBV6-6 and TRBJ2-3, with TRBD2 matching 8 bases. This CDR3 spans 16 amino acids. Germline loops: CDR1 MNHNY, CDR2 SVGAGI (reference sequence). V was pared by 7 bases and J by 9 bases, with 18 bases of the junction left unmatched. As DNA, the CDR3 is TGTGCCAGCACCGATAGTCCGGGAGGGTCCCGGGGAACGCAGTATTTT. Translation: CASTDSPGGSRGTQYF.

The V and J genes are TRBV4-2 and TRBJ1-6; no firm D call. Trimming removed 2 bases at V and 7 bases at J, with 18 bases between. Per germline, CDR1 LGHNA and CDR2 YNFKEQ. CDR3 length: 17 amino acids. CDR3 in amino acids: CASSQLGLDSDNSPLHF. The CDR3, as DNA: TGTGCCAGCAGCCAACTAGGACTCGACTCGGACAATTCACCCCTCCACTTT.

This rearrangement joins TRBV4-3 to TRBJ2-2, with no clear D. Trimming shortened V by 1 base and J by 2 bases, and 8 bases separated the two germline ends. Germline V CDR1 and CDR2: LGHNA, YSLEER. The CDR3 runs 15 residues. The CDR3 coding sequence is TGCGCCAGCAGCCAAGTGGTGTCAAACACCGGGGAGCTGTTTTTT. This sequence encodes CASSQVVSNTGELFF.

The chain couples TRBV19 to TRBJ1-5, with D uncertain. V was pared by 1 base and J by 8 bases, with 9 bases between. This CDR3 has 13 residues. Germline CDR1 LNHDA, CDR2 SQIVND (reference sequence). CDR3 amino acids: CASSIGGEEPQHF. The CDR3 DNA reads TGTGCCAGTAGTATAGGTGGAGAGGAGCCCCAGCATTTT.

This chain uses TRBV5-5 with TRBJ2-7, with D perhaps matching TRBD1 (5 bases). The CDR3 loop spans 14 amino acids. CDR1 is SGHKS and CDR2 is YYEKEE in the germline V gene (reference sequence). V lost 4 bases and J 5 bases, leaving 16 bases between the germline ends. The CDR3 nucleotides are TGTGCCAGCAGCCTCGTTACAGGAAACAACGAGCAGTACTTC. Translated: CASSLVTGNNEQYF.